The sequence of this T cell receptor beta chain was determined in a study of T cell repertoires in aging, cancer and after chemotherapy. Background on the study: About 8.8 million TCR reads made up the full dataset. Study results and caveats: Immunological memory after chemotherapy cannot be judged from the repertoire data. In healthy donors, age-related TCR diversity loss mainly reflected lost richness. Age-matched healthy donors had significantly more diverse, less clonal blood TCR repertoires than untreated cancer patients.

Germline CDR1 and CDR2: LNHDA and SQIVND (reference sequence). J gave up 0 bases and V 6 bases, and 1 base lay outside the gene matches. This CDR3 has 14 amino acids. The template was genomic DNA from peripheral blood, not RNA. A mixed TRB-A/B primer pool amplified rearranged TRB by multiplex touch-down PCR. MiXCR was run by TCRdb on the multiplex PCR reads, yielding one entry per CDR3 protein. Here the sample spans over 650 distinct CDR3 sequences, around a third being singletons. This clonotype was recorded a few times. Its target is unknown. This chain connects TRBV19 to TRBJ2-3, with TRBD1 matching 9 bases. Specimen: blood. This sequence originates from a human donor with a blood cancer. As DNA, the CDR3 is TGTGCCAGTAGGGACAGGGGAAGCACAGATACGCAGTATTTT. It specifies CASRDRGSTDTQYF. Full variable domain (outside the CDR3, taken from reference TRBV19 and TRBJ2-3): DGGITQSPKYLFRKEGQNVTLSCEQNLNHDAMYWYRQDPGQGLRLIYYSQIVNDFQKGDIAEGYSVSREKKESFPLTVTSAQKNPTAFYLCASRDRGSTDTQYFGPGTRLTVL.